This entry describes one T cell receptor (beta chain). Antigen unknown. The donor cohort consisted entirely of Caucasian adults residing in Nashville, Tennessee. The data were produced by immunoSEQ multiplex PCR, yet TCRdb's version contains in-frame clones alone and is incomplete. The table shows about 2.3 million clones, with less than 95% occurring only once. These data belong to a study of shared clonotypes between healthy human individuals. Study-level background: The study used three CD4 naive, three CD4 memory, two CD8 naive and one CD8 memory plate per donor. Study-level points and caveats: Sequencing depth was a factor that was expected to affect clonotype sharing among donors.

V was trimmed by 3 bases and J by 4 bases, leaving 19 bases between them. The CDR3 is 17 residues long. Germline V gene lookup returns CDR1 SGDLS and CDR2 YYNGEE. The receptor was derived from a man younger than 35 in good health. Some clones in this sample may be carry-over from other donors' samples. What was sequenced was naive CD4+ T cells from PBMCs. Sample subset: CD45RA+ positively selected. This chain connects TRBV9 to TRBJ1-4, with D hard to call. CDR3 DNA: TGTGCCAGCAGCGCACCGGGTGAGCGCGCTAATAATGAAAAACTGTTTTTT. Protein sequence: CASSAPGERANNEKLFF. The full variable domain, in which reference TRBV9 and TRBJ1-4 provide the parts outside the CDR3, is DSGVTQTPKHLITATGQRVTLRCSPRSGDLSVYWYQQSLDQGLQFLIQYYNGEERAKGNILERFSAQQFPDLHSELNLSSLELGDSALYFCASSAPGERANNEKLFFGSGTQLSVL.